The next 11 T cell receptor beta chains were all read from a single sample in a study of T cell responses to AZD1222 COVID-19 vaccine (dated by TCRdb to the early 2020s). Per the publication, the time point label means: baseline before first vaccination. The library was prepared using the immunoSEQ multiplex PCR assay. Not all clones reach the TCRdb copy of this immuneACCESS table, which keeps in-frame sequences only. Checked studies attribute under half of the gap to unresolved V genes and leave the rest unexplained. For this sample there are fewer than 150,000 clones; over 90% appear just once. The top ten clonotypes cover about 0.91% of the sample. Sequencing was performed on peripheral blood, taken on day 0 of AZD1222 vaccination. These TCRs come from an adult in good health.

V is TRBV15 and J is TRBJ2-1; either TRBD1 or TRBD2 may supply D (5 bases each). Trimming removed 0 bases at V and 2 bases at J, with 14 bases between. CDR1 is LNHNV and CDR2 is YYDKDF in the germline V gene (reference sequence). The CDR3 loop spans 17 amino acids. The CDR3 bases are TGTGCCACCAGCAGAGATGAGGGGAGACAAGCCTACAATGAGCAGTTCTTC. Residues: CATSRDEGRQAYNEQFF.

The chain joins TRBV18 to TRBJ1-4; maybe TRBD1 (6 bases). CDR3 size: 16 residues. The germline gives CDR1 KGHSH, CDR2 LQKENI. With 3 bases removed from V and 3 bases from J, the gap between germline ends came to 14 bases. The CDR3 spells CASSPYLQGANEKLFF. As DNA, the CDR3 is TGTGCCAGCTCACCCTATCTACAGGGTGCTAATGAAAAACTGTTTTTT. The entire variable domain, with the rest obtained from reference TRBV18 and TRBJ1-4, is as follows: NAGVMQNPRHLVRRRGQEARLRCSPMKGHSHVYWYRQLPEEGLKFMVYLQKENIIDESGMPKERFSAEFPKEGPSILRIQQVVRGDSAAYFCASSPYLQGANEKLFFGSGTQLSVL.

The chain is built from TRBV29-1 and TRBJ2-3; 11 nucleotides line up with TRBD2. The CDR3 covers 20 residues. CDR1 and CDR2 (germline): SQVTM, ANQGSEA. V shed 0 bases and J 2 bases; nucleotides not matched to a gene: 16. CDR3 in DNA: TGCAGCGTTGAAGATCAAGGCCCCCGTTTAGCGGGGGGGATCACAGATACGCAGTATTTT. Amino acids: CSVEDQGPRLAGGITDTQYF.

V is TRBV30 and J is TRBJ2-1, with 7 bases aligning to TRBD1. V was clipped by 1 base and J by 6 bases; unmatched bases: 3. The length of the CDR3 is 13 residues. The germline gives CDR1 GTSNPN, CDR2 SVGIG (reference sequence). The CDR3: CAWSEGAGNEQFF. DNA for the CDR3: TGTGCCTGGAGTGAGGGGGCAGGCAATGAGCAGTTCTTC.

This clone was counted between two and nine times. The chain is built from TRBV14 and TRBJ2-2, with D perhaps TRBD2 (5 bases). The germline CDR1 and CDR2 sequences are SGHDN and FVKESK. Trimming stripped 5 bases from V and 4 bases from J, with 11 bases between. The CDR3 has 14 amino acids. CDR3 bases: TGTGCCAGCAGCAAGGACTGGGCCACCGGGGAGCTGTTTTTT. Translated: CASSKDWATGELFF.

The chain has TRBV11-2 and TRBJ1-1, with D hard to call. The CDR3 runs to 11 residues. Trimming shortened V by 3 bases and J by 3 bases, and 2 bases separated the two germline ends. Germline CDR1 SGHAT, CDR2 FQNNGV. The CDR3 spells CASSFHTEAFF. CDR3 nucleotides: TGTGCCAGCAGCTTCCACACTGAAGCTTTCTTT. The full variable domain, with the rest looked up from reference TRBV11-2 and TRBJ1-1, is EAGVAQSPRYKIIEKRQSVAFWCNPISGHATLYWYQQILGQGPKLLIQFQNNGVVDDSQLPKDRFSAERLKGVDSTLKIQPAKLEDSAVYLCASSFHTEAFFGQGTRLTVV.

The rearrangement uses TRBV4-1 and TRBJ1-5; D may be TRBD1 (6 bases). Per the germline V gene, CDR1 is MGHRA and CDR2 is YSYEKL. This CDR3 is built from 15 residues. V was clipped by 1 base and J by 11 bases, with 18 bases between them. The CDR3 loop is CASSQGQGTPRAQHF. The DNA for the CDR3 is TGCGCCAGCAGCCAAGGTCAGGGGACTCCGAGGGCCCAGCATTTT.

The rearrangement uses TRBV24-1 and TRBJ2-3; 7 nucleotides agree with TRBD1. The germline CDR1 and CDR2 sequences are KGHDR and SFDVKD. The length of the CDR3 is 11 residues. V was pared by 9 bases and J by 7 bases, with 3 bases of the junction left unmatched. CDR3 nucleotides: TGTGCCACCGGGACAGCGCATACGCAGTATTTT. It codes for CATGTAHTQYF.

CDR3 protein: CATRGTGSGNTIYF. CDR3 coding DNA: TGTGCCACCAGGGGTACAGGGTCTGGAAACACCATATATTTT. V and J are TRBV15 and TRBJ1-3; D might be TRBD1 (6 bases). This CDR3 contains 14 residues. The V end lost 6 bases, the J end lost 1 base, and 10 bases lay between the germline ends. CDR1 is LNHNV, CDR2 YYDKDF, per germline (reference sequence).

The chain has TRBV9 and TRBJ2-1; the D call may be TRBD1 or TRBD2 (5 bases each). CDR3 size: 15 residues. Germline values: CDR1 SGDLS, CDR2 YYNGEE. V was pared by 6 bases and J by 8 bases, with 21 bases between. CDR3 region: CASISRDDHRDEQFF. The DNA for the CDR3 is TGTGCCAGCATCAGCCGGGACGACCATCGGGATGAGCAGTTCTTC. The whole variable domain, filled in from reference TRBV9 and TRBJ2-1, reads DSGVTQTPKHLITATGQRVTLRCSPRSGDLSVYWYQQSLDQGLQFLIQYYNGEERAKGNILERFSAQQFPDLHSELNLSSLELGDSALYFCASISRDDHRDEQFFGPGTRLTVL.

A word on this clone: At the DNA level, this CDR3 is encoded by other sequences in the same sample as well. The chain combines TRBV5-1 with TRBJ1-5; possible D gene TRBD1, 6 bases. The CDR3 is made up of 14 amino acids. Germline values: CDR1 SGHRS, CDR2 YFSETQ. Trimming took off 4 bases at V and 7 bases at J, with 15 bases between the two ends. CDR3 sequence: CASSPTGYDQPQHF. Here the CDR3 DNA reads TGCGCCAGCAGCCCTACAGGGTATGACCAGCCCCAGCATTTT.